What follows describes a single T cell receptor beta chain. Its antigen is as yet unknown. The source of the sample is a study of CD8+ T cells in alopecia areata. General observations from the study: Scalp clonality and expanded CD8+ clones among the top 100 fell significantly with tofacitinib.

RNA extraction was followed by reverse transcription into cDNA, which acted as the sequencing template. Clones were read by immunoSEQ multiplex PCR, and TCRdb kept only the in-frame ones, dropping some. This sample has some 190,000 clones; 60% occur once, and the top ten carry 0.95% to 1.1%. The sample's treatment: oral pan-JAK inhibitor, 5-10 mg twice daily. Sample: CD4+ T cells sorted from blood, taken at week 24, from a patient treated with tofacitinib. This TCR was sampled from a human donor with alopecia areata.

The CDR3 bases are TGTGCCTGGAGTGATGGCAGAGATCAGCCCCAGCATTTT. This sequence encodes CAWSDGRDQPQHF. The V call is TRBV30, the J call TRBJ1-5; D ambiguous. This CDR3 region has 13 residues. Trimming cost V 1 base and J 5 bases, with 9 bases left between them. From germline, CDR1 is GTSNPN and CDR2 SVGIG (reference sequence).